This TCR beta chain was recovered during a study of T-cell reconstitution after alpha-beta-depleted transplantation in children. CDR3 size: 15 residues. Trimming cost V 5 bases and J 1 base, with 13 bases left between them. CDR1 is SGHTA and CDR2 is FQGNSA in the germline V gene. As it was prepared, the TCRbeta library received unique molecular identifiers. TCRdb recomputed calls from the PCR reads with MiXCR, one row per CDR3 protein. The sample gives 200,000 to 300,000 distinct CDR3 sequences, roughly a quarter of which show up once; roughly 5% is in the top ten. The chain couples TRBV7-2 to TRBJ2-3; no clear D. The sample in question was PBMCs, mostly from graft donor cells, obtained 360 days after TCRalphabeta/CD19-depleted stem cell transplant. This sequence was found in a female patient aged 2-15 years who had a stem cell transplant for congenital amegakaryocytic thrombocytopenia, so the T cells may come from the graft donor. The CDR3 reads CASSPEPMGTDTQYF. The DNA of the CDR3 is TGTGCCAGCAGCCCCGAGCCCATGGGCACAGATACGCAGTATTTT.